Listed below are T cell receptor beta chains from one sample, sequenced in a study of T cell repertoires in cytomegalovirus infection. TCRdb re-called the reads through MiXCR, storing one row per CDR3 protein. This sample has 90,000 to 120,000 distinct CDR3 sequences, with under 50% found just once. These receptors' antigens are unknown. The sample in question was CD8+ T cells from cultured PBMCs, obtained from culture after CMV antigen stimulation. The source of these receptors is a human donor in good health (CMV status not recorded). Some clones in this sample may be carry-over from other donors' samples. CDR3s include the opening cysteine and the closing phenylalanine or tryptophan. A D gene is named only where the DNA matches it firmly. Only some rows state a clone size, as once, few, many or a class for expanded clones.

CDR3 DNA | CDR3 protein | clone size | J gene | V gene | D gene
TGTGCCAGCAAGGCAGGGGGCATGAACACTGAAGCTTTCTTT | CASKAGGMNTEAFF | NA | TRBJ1-1 | TRBV2 | TRBD1
TGTGCCAGCTTTCACTCCCGGGACTACAAAAATACGCAGTATTTT | CASFHSRDYKNTQYF | NA | TRBJ2-3 | TRBV7-9 | TRBD2
TGTGCCAGTAGTAAGGGACTAGCGGGGCCCGGGGAGCTGTTTTTT | CASSKGLAGPGELFF | once | TRBJ2-2 | TRBV19 | TRBD2
TGTGCCAGCAGCTTGTCCCCGGGGGAGACCCAGTACTTC | CASSLSPGETQYF | few | TRBJ2-5 | TRBV13 | NA
TGTGCCAGCAGTTTCGGATTAGCGGGGTCCTACGAGCAGTACTTC | CASSFGLAGSYEQYF | NA | TRBJ2-7 | TRBV28 | TRBD2
TGTGCCAGCAGCTTTAGACAGACCAGCAGCCCCCCATGGAATTTT | CASSFRQTSSPPWNF | NA | TRBJ2-3 | TRBV5-4 | NA
TGTGCCAGCAGCTTAGAGGGACCCCCATGGGTGGGCGGAAACACCATATATTTT | CASSLEGPPWVGGNTIYF | NA | TRBJ1-3 | TRBV7-2 | NA
TGTGCCAGCAGCTCAATGTACAGGGACGAGCAGTACTTC | CASSSMYRDEQYF | few | TRBJ2-7 | TRBV7-6 | NA
TGTGCCAGCAGCACACTAGGCAATGAGCAGTTCTTC | CASSTLGNEQFF | NA | TRBJ2-1 | TRBV5-6 | NA
TGCGCCAGCAGCTTGGACCCGACGCCCTCCCCCTACGAGCAGTACTTC | CASSLDPTPSPYEQYF | few | TRBJ2-7 | TRBV5-1 | NA
TGTGCCAGCAGTTCACCGGACAGGTCACACACCGGGGAGCTGTTTTTT | CASSSPDRSHTGELFF | NA | TRBJ2-2 | TRBV12-3/TRBV12-4 | TRBD1
TGTGCCAGCAGCTTAGGGGAGCCCTACGAGCAGTACTTC | CASSLGEPYEQYF | NA | TRBJ2-7 | TRBV7-6 | NA
TGCAGCGTTCCACCGGGACTAGCGGGGGGCATCGGTTTGAGCTACAATGAGCAGTTCTTC | CSVPPGLAGGIGLSYNEQFF | NA | TRBJ2-1 | TRBV29-1 | TRBD2